Below are 10 T cell receptor beta chains sequenced from a single sample in a study of T cell changes during pregnancy in multiple sclerosis. Method: immunoSEQ multiplex PCR; TCRdb's copy keeps in-frame clones and lacks some. Of some 14,000 clones listed, around nine tenths are singletons. The material was CD8+ T cells from peripheral blood mononuclear cells, obtained in the first trimester of pregnancy. Receptor source: a female donor with multiple sclerosis, enrolled in a pregnancy study.

The count of this clone is one. The chain carries TRBV6-6 and TRBJ2-1, with D perhaps matching TRBD1 (6 bases). This CDR3 is built from 15 residues. CDR1 and CDR2 from the germline V gene are MNHNY and SVGAGI (reference sequence). Trimming took 2 bases from V and 1 from J, leaving 9 bases between them. In nucleotides, the CDR3 is TGTGCCAGCAGTTACGACAGGCCGTCCTACAATGAGCAGTTCTTC. As protein: CASSYDRPSYNEQFF.

The chain is built from TRBV28 and TRBJ2-7, with D tentatively TRBD1 (5 bases). The CDR3 is 13 amino acids. V was pared by 3 bases and J by 3 bases, with 9 bases between. CDR1 is MDHEN, CDR2 SYDVKM, per germline. CDR3 bases: TGTGCCAGCAGTTTGACAGTTAACTACGAGCAGTACTTC. Its translation: CASSLTVNYEQYF. The full variable domain, rest sourced from reference TRBV28 and TRBJ2-7, is DVKVTQSSRYLVKRTGEKVFLECVQDMDHENMFWYRQDPGLGLRLIYFSYDVKMKEKGDIPEGYSVSREKKERFSLILESASTNQTSMYLCASSLTVNYEQYFGPGTRLTVT.

The chain joins TRBV5-6 to TRBJ2-1; 10 bases line up with TRBD2. Per the germline V gene, CDR1 is SGHDT and CDR2 is YYEEEE. With 4 bases clipped from V and 9 bases from J, the junction kept 10 bases outside the gene matches. This CDR3 is 15 amino acids long. DNA for the CDR3: TGTGCCAGCAGCCTGGAACTAGCGGGATTTAGTGAGCAGTTCTTC. Its translation is CASSLELAGFSEQFF.

The chain employs TRBV5-6 and TRBJ1-4, with unresolved D. V lost 1 base and J 6 bases, leaving 16 bases between the germline ends. There are 16 residues in the CDR3. The germline V gene encodes CDR1 SGHDT and CDR2 YYEEEE. CDR3 nucleotides: TGTGCCAGCAGCTTGCTGCTGAGGGCTCCGGATGAAAAACTGTTTTTT. Residues: CASSLLLRAPDEKLFF.

The chain uses TRBV15 and TRBJ1-4, with 7 bases lining up with TRBD1. This CDR3 region has 13 residues. Germline CDR1 and CDR2: LNHNV and YYDKDF (reference sequence). V trimming: 6 bases; J trimming: 8 bases; junction bases outside the gene matches: 6. The CDR3 reads CATRYRGGEKLFF. CDR3 nucleotides: TGTGCCACCAGATACAGGGGTGGGGAAAAACTGTTTTTT. Variable domain in full (rest from reference TRBV15 and TRBJ1-4): DAMVIQNPRYQVTQFGKPVTLSCSQTLNHNVMYWYQQKSSQAPKLLFHYYDKDFNNEADTPDNFQSRRPNTSFCFLDIRSPGLGDTAMYLCATRYRGGEKLFFGSGTQLSVL.

This chain links TRBV27 with TRBJ1-5; D is perhaps TRBD1 (5 bases). Germline assignment: CDR1 MNHEY and CDR2 SMNVEV (reference sequence). The CDR3 runs to 15 residues. Trimming removed 2 bases from V and 3 bases from J, with 11 bases in between. The CDR3 coding sequence is TGTGCCAGCAGTTTAATGGCAGGGTTCAATCAGCCCCAGCATTTT. Translating it yields CASSLMAGFNQPQHF.

V gene TRBV28 combines with J gene TRBJ2-5; the match to TRBD2 covers 15 bases. Germline V lookup: CDR1 MDHEN, CDR2 SYDVKM. With 6 bases clipped from V and 5 bases from J, the junction kept 7 bases outside the gene matches. CDR3 length equals 16 residues. CDR3 nucleotide sequence: TGTGCCAGCAGCCCGGGGACTAGCGGGGGGCCGGAGACCCAGTACTTC. Translated, it gives CASSPGTSGGPETQYF.

V is TRBV6-1 and J is TRBJ2-6; D gene ambiguous. Trimming left V 3 bases short and J 0 bases short, with 6 bases between. The CDR3 sequence is 15 residues long. The germline V gene encodes CDR1 MNHNS and CDR2 SASEGT. The chain's CDR3 is CASSDLDSGANVLTF. The DNA of the CDR3 is TGTGCCAGCAGTGACCTAGACTCTGGGGCCAACGTCCTGACTTTC.

This chain joins TRBV5-6 and TRBJ2-7; TRBD1 agrees at 8 bases. The V gene end was trimmed by 1 base and the J gene end by 6 bases; junction bases not matched to a gene: 3. The CDR3 is 13 amino acids. Looked up from germline, CDR1 is SGHDT and CDR2 is YYEEEE. The CDR3 coding sequence is TGTGCCAGCAGCTTGACAGGGGGTCGCGAGCAGTACTTC. As protein: CASSLTGGREQYF.

The rearrangement joins TRBV6-5 to TRBJ1-2, with a tentative D call TRBD1 (6 bases). This CDR3 has 14 amino acids. Trimming stripped 6 bases from V and 1 base from J, with 12 bases between. Germline V gene sequence: CDR1 MNHEY, CDR2 SVGAGI. The CDR3 reads CASRLTQGNYGYTF. In DNA form, the CDR3 reads TGTGCCAGCAGGCTTACACAGGGTAACTATGGCTACACCTTC.